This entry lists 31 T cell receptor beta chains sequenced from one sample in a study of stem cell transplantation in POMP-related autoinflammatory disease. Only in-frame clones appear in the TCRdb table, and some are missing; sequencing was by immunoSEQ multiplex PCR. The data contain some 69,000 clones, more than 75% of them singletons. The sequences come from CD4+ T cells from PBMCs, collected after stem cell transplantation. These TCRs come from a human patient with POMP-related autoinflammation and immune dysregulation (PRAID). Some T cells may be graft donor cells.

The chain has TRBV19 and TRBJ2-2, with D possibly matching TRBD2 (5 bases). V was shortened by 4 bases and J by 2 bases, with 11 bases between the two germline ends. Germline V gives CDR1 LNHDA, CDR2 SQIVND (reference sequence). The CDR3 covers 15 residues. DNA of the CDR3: TGTGCCAGTAGTAACTCCGGGATTAACACCGGGGAGCTGTTTTTT. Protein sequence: CASSNSGINTGELFF.

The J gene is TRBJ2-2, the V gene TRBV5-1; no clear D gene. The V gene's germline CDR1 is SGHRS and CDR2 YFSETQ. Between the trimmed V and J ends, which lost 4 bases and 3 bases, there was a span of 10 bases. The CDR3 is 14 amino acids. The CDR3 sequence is CASSLLTYTGELFF. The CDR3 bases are TGCGCCAGCAGCCTACTCACGTACACCGGGGAGCTGTTTTTT. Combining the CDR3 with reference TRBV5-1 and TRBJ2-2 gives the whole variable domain KAGVTQTPRYLIKTRGQQVTLSCSPISGHRSVSWYQQTPGQGLQFLFEYFSETQRNKGNFPGRFSGRQFSNSRSEMNVSTLELGDSALYLCASSLLTYTGELFFGEGSRLTVL.

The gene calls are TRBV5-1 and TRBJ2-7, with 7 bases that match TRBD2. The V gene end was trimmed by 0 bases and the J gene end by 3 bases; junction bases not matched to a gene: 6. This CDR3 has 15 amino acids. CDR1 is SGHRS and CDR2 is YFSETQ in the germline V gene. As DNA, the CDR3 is TGCGCCAGCAGCTTGGGGGACGGGGGGAGCTACGAGCAGTACGTC. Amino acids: CASSLGDGGSYEQYV.

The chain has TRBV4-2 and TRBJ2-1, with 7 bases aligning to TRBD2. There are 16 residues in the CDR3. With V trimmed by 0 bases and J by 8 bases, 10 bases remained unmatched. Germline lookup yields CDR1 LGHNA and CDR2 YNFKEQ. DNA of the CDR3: TGTGCCAGCAGCCAAGAGGGGGGGGAGGCTCGCTATGAGCAGTTCTTC. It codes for CASSQEGGEARYEQFF.

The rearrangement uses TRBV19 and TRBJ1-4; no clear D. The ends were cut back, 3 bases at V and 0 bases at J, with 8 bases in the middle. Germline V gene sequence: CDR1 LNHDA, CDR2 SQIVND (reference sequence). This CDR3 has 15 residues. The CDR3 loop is CASSIQQATNEKLFF. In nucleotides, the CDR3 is TGTGCCAGTAGTATCCAGCAGGCAACTAATGAAAAACTGTTTTTT.

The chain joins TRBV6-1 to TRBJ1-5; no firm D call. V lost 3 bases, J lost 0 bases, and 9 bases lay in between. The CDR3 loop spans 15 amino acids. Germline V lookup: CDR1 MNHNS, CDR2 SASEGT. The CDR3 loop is CASSEGSYSNQPQHF. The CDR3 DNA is TGTGCCAGCAGTGAGGGGTCCTATAGCAATCAGCCCCAGCATTTT.

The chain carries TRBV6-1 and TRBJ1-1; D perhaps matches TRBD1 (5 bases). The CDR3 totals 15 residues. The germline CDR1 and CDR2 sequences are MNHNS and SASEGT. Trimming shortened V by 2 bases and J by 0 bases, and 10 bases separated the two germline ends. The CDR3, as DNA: TGTGCCAGCAGTGAATTTTACAGGTTGAACACTGAAGCTTTCTTT. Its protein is CASSEFYRLNTEAFF.

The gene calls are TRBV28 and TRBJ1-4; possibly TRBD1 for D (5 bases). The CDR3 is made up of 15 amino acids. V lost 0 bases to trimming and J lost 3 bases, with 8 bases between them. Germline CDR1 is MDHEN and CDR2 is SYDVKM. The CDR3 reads CASSLWTAANEKLFF. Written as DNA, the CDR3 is TGTGCCAGCAGTTTATGGACAGCAGCTAATGAAAAACTGTTTTTT.

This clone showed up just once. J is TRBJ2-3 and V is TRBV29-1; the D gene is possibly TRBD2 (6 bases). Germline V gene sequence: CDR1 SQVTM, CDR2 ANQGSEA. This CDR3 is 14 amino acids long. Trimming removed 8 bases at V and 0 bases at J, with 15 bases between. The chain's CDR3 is CSFARGLSTDTQYF. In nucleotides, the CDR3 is TGCAGCTTCGCCCGGGGACTGAGCACAGATACGCAGTATTTT.

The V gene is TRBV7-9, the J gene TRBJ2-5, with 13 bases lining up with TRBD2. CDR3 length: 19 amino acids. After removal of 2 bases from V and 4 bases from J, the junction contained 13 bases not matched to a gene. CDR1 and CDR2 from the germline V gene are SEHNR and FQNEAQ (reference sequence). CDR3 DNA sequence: TGTGCCAGCAGCTTACCGGGACTAGCGGGGTCCGGAGCAATAGAGACCCAGTACTTC. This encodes CASSLPGLAGSGAIETQYF. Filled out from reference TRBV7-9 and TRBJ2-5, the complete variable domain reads DTGVSQNPRHKITKRGQNVTFRCDPISEHNRLYWYRQTLGQGPEFLTYFQNEAQLEKSRLLSDRFSAERPKGSFSTLEIQRTEQGDSAMYLCASSLPGLAGSGAIETQYFGPGTRLLVL.

CDR3 DNA: TGTGCCTCAGGGACTCAAGGCCGAGAGGGGACCCAGTACTTC. Amino acids: CASGTQGREGTQYF. J is TRBJ2-5 and V is TRBV28, with D possibly being TRBD2 (6 bases). The CDR3 is made up of 14 amino acids. Trimming took off 11 bases at V and 7 bases at J, with 23 bases between the two ends. CDR1 and CDR2 (germline): MDHEN, SYDVKM.

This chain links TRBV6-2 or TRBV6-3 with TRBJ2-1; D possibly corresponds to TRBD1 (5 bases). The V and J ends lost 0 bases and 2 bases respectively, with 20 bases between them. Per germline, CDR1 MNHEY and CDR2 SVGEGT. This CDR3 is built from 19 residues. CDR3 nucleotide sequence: TGTGCCAGCAGTTACTCGTGGTTTTTTGGACAAATCACCTACAATGAGCAGTTCTTC. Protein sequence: CASSYSWFFGQITYNEQFF.

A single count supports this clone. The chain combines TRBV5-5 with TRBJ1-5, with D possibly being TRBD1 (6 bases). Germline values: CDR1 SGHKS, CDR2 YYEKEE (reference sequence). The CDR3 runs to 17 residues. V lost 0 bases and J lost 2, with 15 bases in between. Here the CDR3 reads CASSLGVEAGGNQPQHF. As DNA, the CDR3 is TGTGCCAGCAGCTTGGGCGTGGAGGCAGGGGGCAATCAGCCCCAGCATTTT.

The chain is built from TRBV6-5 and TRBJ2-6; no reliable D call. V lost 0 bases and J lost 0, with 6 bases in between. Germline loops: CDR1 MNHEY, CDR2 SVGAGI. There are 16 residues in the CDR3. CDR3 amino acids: CASSYSRVSGANVLTF. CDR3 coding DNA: TGTGCCAGCAGTTACTCTCGAGTCTCTGGGGCCAACGTCCTGACTTTC.

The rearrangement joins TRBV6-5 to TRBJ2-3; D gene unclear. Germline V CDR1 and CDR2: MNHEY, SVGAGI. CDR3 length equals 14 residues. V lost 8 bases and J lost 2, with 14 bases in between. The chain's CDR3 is CASSWSRNTDTQYF. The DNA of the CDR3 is TGTGCCAGCTCCTGGTCCAGAAACACAGATACGCAGTATTTT.

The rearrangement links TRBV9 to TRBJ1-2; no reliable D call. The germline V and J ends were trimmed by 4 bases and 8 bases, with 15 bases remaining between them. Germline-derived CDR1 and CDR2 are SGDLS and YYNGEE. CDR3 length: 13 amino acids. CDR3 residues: CASSLMQDGGYTF. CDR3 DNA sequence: TGTGCCAGCAGCCTCATGCAGGATGGGGGCTACACCTTC.

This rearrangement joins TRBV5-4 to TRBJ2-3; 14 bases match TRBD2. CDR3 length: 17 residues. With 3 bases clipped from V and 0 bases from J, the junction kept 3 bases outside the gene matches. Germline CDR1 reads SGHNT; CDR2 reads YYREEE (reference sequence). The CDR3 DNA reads TGTGCCAGCAGCTCGGGACTAGCGGGGGCTAGCACAGATACGCAGTATTTT. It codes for CASSSGLAGASTDTQYF. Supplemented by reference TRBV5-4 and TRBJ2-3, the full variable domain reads ETGVTQSPTHLIKTRGQQVTLRCSSQSGHNTVSWYQQALGQGPQFIFQYYREEENGRGNFPPRFSGLQFPNYSSELNVNALELDDSALYLCASSSGLAGASTDTQYFGPGTRLTVL.

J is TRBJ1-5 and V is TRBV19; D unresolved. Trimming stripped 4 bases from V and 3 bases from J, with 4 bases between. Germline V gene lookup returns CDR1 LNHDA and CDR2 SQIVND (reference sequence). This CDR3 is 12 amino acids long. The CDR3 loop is CASSTPNQPQHF. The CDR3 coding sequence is TGTGCCAGTAGTACCCCCAATCAGCCCCAGCATTTT. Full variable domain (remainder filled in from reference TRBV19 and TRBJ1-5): DGGITQSPKYLFRKEGQNVTLSCEQNLNHDAMYWYRQDPGQGLRLIYYSQIVNDFQKGDIAEGYSVSREKKESFPLTVTSAQKNPTAFYLCASSTPNQPQHFGDGTRLSIL.

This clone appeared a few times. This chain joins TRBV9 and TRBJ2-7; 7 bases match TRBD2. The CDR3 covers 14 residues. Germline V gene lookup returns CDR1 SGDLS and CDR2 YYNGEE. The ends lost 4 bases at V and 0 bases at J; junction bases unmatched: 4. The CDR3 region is CASSTREDSYEQYF. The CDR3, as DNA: TGTGCCAGCAGCACCCGGGAGGACTCCTACGAGCAGTACTTC.

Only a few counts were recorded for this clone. The CDR3: CASSLGGNTIYF. The CDR3 DNA sequence: TGCGCCAGCAGCTTGGGGGGAAACACCATATATTTT. The J gene is TRBJ1-3, the V gene TRBV5-1; D unclear. Trimming removed 0 bases at V and 4 bases at J, with 2 bases between. This CDR3 region has 12 residues. CDR1 is SGHRS, CDR2 YFSETQ, per germline.

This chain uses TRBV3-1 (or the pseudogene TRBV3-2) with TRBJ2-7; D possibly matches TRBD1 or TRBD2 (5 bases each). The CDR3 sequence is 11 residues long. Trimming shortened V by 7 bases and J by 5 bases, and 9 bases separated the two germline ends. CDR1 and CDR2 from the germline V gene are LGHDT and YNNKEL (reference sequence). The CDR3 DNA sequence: TGTGCCAGCAAGGGACCCCACGAGCAGTACTTC. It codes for CASKGPHEQYF.

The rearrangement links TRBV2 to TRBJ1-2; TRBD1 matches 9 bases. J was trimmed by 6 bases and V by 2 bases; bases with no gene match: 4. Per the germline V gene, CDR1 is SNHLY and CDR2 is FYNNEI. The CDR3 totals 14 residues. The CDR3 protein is CASSENRGQDGYTF. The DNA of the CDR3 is TGTGCCAGCAGTGAAAACAGGGGGCAGGATGGCTACACCTTC.

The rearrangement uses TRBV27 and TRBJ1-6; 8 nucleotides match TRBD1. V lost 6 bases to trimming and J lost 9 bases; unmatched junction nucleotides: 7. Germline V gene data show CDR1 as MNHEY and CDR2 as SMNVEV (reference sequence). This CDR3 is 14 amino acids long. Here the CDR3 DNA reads TGTGCCAGCAGAAGAGACAGGGGAGGTTCACCCCTCCACTTT. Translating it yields CASRRDRGGSPLHF.

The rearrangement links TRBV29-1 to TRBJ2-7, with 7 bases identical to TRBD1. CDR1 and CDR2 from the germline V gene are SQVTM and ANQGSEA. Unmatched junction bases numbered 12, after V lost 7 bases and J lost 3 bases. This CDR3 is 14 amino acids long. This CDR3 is CSAARQGSFYEQYF. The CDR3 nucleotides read TGCAGCGCTGCAAGACAGGGTTCGTTCTACGAGCAGTACTTC.

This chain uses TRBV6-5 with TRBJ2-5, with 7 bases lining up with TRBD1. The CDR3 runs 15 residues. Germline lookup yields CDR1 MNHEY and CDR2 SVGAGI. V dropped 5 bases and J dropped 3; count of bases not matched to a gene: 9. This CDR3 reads CASSTGTVEEETQYF. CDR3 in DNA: TGTGCCAGCAGTACCGGGACAGTGGAGGAAGAGACCCAGTACTTC.

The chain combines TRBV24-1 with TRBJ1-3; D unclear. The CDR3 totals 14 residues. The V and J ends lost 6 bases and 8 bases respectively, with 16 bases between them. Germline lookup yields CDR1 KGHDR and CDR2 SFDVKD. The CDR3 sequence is CATSFIRFVDTIYF. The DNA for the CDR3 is TGTGCCACCAGTTTTATTCGATTTGTCGACACCATATATTTT.

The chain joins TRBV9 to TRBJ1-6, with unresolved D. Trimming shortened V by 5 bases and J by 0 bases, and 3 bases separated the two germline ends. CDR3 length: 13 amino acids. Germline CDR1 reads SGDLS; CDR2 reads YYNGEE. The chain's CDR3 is CASRASYNSPLHF. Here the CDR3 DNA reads TGTGCCAGCAGGGCCTCCTATAATTCACCCCTCCACTTT.

The CDR3 DNA reads TGCGCCAGCAGCACCGGGACAGCTGGAAACACCATATATTTT. Translated, it gives CASSTGTAGNTIYF. The rearrangement links TRBV5-1 to TRBJ1-3; 7 bases align to TRBD1. CDR1 SGHRS and CDR2 YFSETQ come from the germline V gene. J lost 2 bases, V lost 4 bases, and 3 bases had no gene match. The CDR3 contains 14 residues.

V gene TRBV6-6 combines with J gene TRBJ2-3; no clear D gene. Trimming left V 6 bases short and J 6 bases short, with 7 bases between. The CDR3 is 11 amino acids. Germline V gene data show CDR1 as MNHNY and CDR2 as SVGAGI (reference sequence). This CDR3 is CASRLSDTQYF. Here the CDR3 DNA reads TGTGCCAGCAGACTATCGGATACGCAGTATTTT.

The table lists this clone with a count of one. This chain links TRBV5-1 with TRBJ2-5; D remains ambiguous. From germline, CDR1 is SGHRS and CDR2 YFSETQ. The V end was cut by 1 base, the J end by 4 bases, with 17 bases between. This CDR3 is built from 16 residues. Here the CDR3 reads CASSLPLGGNPETQYF. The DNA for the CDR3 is TGCGCCAGCAGCTTGCCGCTAGGCGGTAACCCAGAGACCCAGTACTTC.

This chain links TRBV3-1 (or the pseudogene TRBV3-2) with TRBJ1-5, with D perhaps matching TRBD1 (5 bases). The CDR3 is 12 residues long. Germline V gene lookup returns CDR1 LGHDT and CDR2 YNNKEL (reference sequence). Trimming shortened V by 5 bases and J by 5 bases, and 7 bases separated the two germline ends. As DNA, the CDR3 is TGTGCCAGCAGCGACAGACATCAGCCCCAGCATTTT. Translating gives CASSDRHQPQHF.